Listed here are 32 T cell receptor beta chains from one sample, sequenced in a study of cytomegalovirus exposure and HLA in healthy donors. The PCR ran on 60 Vbeta and 13 Jbeta primers. TCRdb keeps only in-frame clones here, not all; method: immunoSEQ multiplex PCR. Found here are approximately 61,000 clones; the top ten clones hold roughly 2%. The source material was PBMCs. The receptors derive from a young woman in good health and CMV-seronegative.

The chain recombines TRBV19 with TRBJ2-2, with D tentatively TRBD2 (6 bases). The CDR3 is 16 amino acids. Germline CDR1 and CDR2: LNHDA and SQIVND (reference sequence). Trimming pared 2 bases from V and 4 bases from J, leaving 14 bases between. In DNA form, the CDR3 reads TGTGCCAGTAGTATATCGGCGGGACGAGTCACCGGGGAGCTGTTTTTT. As protein: CASSISAGRVTGELFF.

The chain combines TRBV6-5 with TRBJ1-2; no definite D call. The CDR3 covers 15 residues. Germline CDR1 reads MNHEY; CDR2 reads SVGAGI. Trimming took off 2 bases at V and 4 bases at J, with 14 bases between the two ends. The CDR3 loop is CASSYGGSLAYGYTF. CDR3 bases: TGTGCCAGCAGTTACGGTGGTAGTTTAGCCTATGGCTACACCTTC.

The V gene is TRBV4-2, the J gene TRBJ2-6; D is undetermined. Germline CDR1 LGHNA, CDR2 YNFKEQ. Trimming left V 3 bases short and J 0 bases short, with 9 bases between. The CDR3 spans 16 residues. CDR3 sequence (DNA): TGTGCCAGCAGCCAGGGCCCCAGCTCTGGGGCCAACGTCCTGACTTTC. This codes for CASSQGPSSGANVLTF.

The V gene is TRBV5-1, the J gene TRBJ2-2; possible D gene TRBD2, 6 bases. Germline loops: CDR1 SGHRS, CDR2 YFSETQ. The length of the CDR3 is 16 residues. The germline V and J ends were trimmed by 0 bases and 4 bases, with 13 bases remaining between them. The CDR3 here is CASSLEQPGLTGELFF. The CDR3 nucleotides read TGCGCCAGCAGCTTGGAACAGCCGGGACTCACCGGGGAGCTGTTTTTT.

The chain has TRBV7-2 and TRBJ1-3, with D unclear. V was pared by 5 bases and J by 1 base, with 15 bases between. Germline CDR1 is SGHTA and CDR2 is FQGNSA. CDR3 length: 16 residues. The CDR3: CASSPQIGVSGNTIYF. DNA of the CDR3: TGTGCCAGCAGCCCCCAAATCGGGGTTTCTGGAAACACCATATATTTT.

The genes are TRBV6-5 and TRBJ1-1; tentative D call: TRBD1 (5 bases). Germline V gene data show CDR1 as MNHEY and CDR2 as SVGAGI. The length of the CDR3 is 15 residues. V was cut by 5 bases and J by 4 bases, with 17 bases left in between. The CDR3 DNA is TGTGCCAGCAGTAGCTCCAGGGCGGGAGGCACTGAAGCTTTCTTT. Translation: CASSSSRAGGTEAFF.

V and J are TRBV10-3 and TRBJ2-1; TRBD1 is a possible D gene (5 bases). This CDR3 contains 13 residues. Trimming stripped 3 bases from V and 4 bases from J, with 7 bases between. CDR1 ENHRY and CDR2 SYGVKD come from the germline V gene. The CDR3: CAISEAGYNEQFF. The CDR3 DNA sequence: TGTGCCATCAGTGAAGCAGGGTACAATGAGCAGTTCTTC.

The chain has TRBV4-1 and TRBJ2-7; a weak D match, TRBD2 (5 bases). V lost 0 bases to trimming and J lost 2 bases, with 14 bases between them. CDR1 is MGHRA, CDR2 YSYEKL, per germline. This CDR3 is 16 amino acids long. The CDR3 sequence: CASSQDFAGSPYEQYF. The CDR3 DNA sequence: TGCGCCAGCAGCCAAGATTTTGCGGGCTCCCCCTACGAGCAGTACTTC.

The gene calls are TRBV6-4 and TRBJ1-4; D not certain. The CDR3 runs to 19 residues. V lost 0 bases and J 6 bases, leaving 23 bases between the germline ends. Germline V gene sequence: CDR1 MRHNA, CDR2 SNTAGT. CDR3 sequence (DNA): TGTGCCAGCAGTGACTCGCGGTGGGCGGGCCGGAAGCAGTATGAAAAACTGTTTTTT. Translating gives CASSDSRWAGRKQYEKLFF.

V and J are TRBV7-9 and TRBJ1-5, with no clear D. Trimming removed 3 bases at V and 0 bases at J, with 12 bases between. CDR1 is SEHNR and CDR2 is FQNEAQ in the germline V gene (reference sequence). The CDR3 is made up of 16 amino acids. The CDR3 coding sequence is TGTGCCAGCAGCTTGGGTGTGGGAGATAGCAATCAGCCCCAGCATTTT. It encodes CASSLGVGDSNQPQHF.

This chain joins TRBV6-1 and TRBJ1-2, with a tentative D call TRBD1 (6 bases). Germline CDR1 reads MNHNS; CDR2 reads SASEGT. The CDR3 has 14 amino acids. Trimming took 5 bases from V and 6 from J, leaving 16 bases between them. As DNA, the CDR3 is TGTGCCAGCAGTTTCTTCAGGGAGGGGGATGGCTACACCTTC. The encoded protein is CASSFFREGDGYTF.

This rearrangement joins TRBV5-4 to TRBJ2-5; D may be TRBD2 (5 bases). Between the trimmed V and J ends, which lost 0 bases and 5 bases, there was a span of 5 bases. Germline CDR1 reads SGHNT; CDR2 reads YYREEE (reference sequence). The CDR3 consists of 12 residues. Written as DNA, the CDR3 is TGTGCCAGCAGCTTGGCGGGGGAGACCCAGTACTTC. It yields the protein CASSLAGETQYF.

V gene TRBV19 combines with J gene TRBJ2-2, with D possibly TRBD2 on 6 matching bases. Germline CDR1 LNHDA, CDR2 SQIVND (reference sequence). The CDR3 is 17 amino acids. Trimming removed 3 bases at V and 5 bases at J, with 19 bases between. This CDR3 is CASSIGPGGGLTGELFF. CDR3 nucleotides: TGTGCCAGTAGTATCGGCCCCGGGGGTGGGTTAACCGGGGAGCTGTTTTTT.

A word on this clone: Other DNA sequences in the sample encode the same CDR3. The chain recombines TRBV5-1 with TRBJ1-1; unclear D gene. The CDR3 is 13 amino acids. V dropped 0 bases and J dropped 1 base, with 4 bases sitting between them. Per germline, CDR1 SGHRS and CDR2 YFSETQ. In nucleotides, the CDR3 is TGCGCCAGCAGCTTGGAGCCGAACACTGAAGCTTTCTTT. It encodes CASSLEPNTEAFF.

The J gene is TRBJ1-1, the V gene TRBV7-9; unclear D gene. This CDR3 is 14 amino acids long. Deletions cut 5 bases from V and 0 bases from J, with 10 bases between. Germline lookup yields CDR1 SEHNR and CDR2 FQNEAQ (reference sequence). In nucleotides, the CDR3 is TGTGCCAGCAGCCCTATACTTATGAACACTGAAGCTTTCTTT. This encodes CASSPILMNTEAFF.

The rearrangement uses TRBV4-2 and TRBJ2-3; the match to TRBD2 covers 7 bases. Germline values: CDR1 LGHNA, CDR2 YNFKEQ. With 0 bases clipped from V and 7 bases from J, the junction kept 10 bases outside the gene matches. The CDR3 has 16 residues. CDR3 bases: TGTGCCAGCAGCCAAGAAGGGACTACTCCCTCAAATACGCAGTATTTT. Translated: CASSQEGTTPSNTQYF.

This sequence joins TRBV10-3 and TRBJ2-2, with TRBD2 matching over 8 bases. The CDR3 loop spans 15 amino acids. Losses at the gene ends were 4 bases for V and 1 base for J; bases not matched to a gene: 2. The germline CDR1 and CDR2 sequences are ENHRY and SYGVKD. The CDR3: CAISVLAGNTGELFF. In nucleotides, the CDR3 is TGTGCCATCAGTGTTCTAGCGGGGAACACCGGGGAGCTGTTTTTT.

V gene TRBV11-2 combines with J gene TRBJ2-5; D is unresolved. CDR3 size: 13 residues. The ends were cut back, 5 bases at V and 5 bases at J, with 12 bases in the middle. From germline, CDR1 is SGHAT and CDR2 FQNNGV. The chain's CDR3 is CASSRVYRETQYF. The CDR3 DNA reads as TGTGCCAGCAGCCGGGTCTATCGTGAGACCCAGTACTTC.

The chain is built from TRBV6-1 and TRBJ2-7, with a weak D call TRBD1 (5 bases). The CDR3 sequence is 13 residues long. V was cut by 11 bases and J by 0 bases, with 14 bases left in between. Germline V gene lookup returns CDR1 MNHNS and CDR2 SASEGT. This chain's CDR3 is CAGRTDSSYEQYF. CDR3 coding DNA: TGTGCCGGACGGACCGACAGCTCCTACGAGCAGTACTTC.

This chain joins TRBV11-2 and TRBJ2-7; D not certain. V was clipped by 1 base and J by 6 bases, with 10 bases between them. Germline CDR1 is SGHAT and CDR2 is FQNNGV. The CDR3 runs to 13 residues. The DNA for the CDR3 is TGTGCCAGCAGCTTAGGCTTGTCGGGCGAGCAGTACTTC. This gives the protein CASSLGLSGEQYF. Combining the CDR3 with reference TRBV11-2 and TRBJ2-7 gives the whole variable domain EAGVAQSPRYKIIEKRQSVAFWCNPISGHATLYWYQQILGQGPKLLIQFQNNGVVDDSQLPKDRFSAERLKGVDSTLKIQPAKLEDSAVYLCASSLGLSGEQYFGPGTRLTVT.

The chain combines TRBV18 with TRBJ1-5; possibly TRBD1 for D (6 bases). The length of the CDR3 is 13 residues. With 8 bases removed from V and 4 bases from J, the gap between germline ends came to 12 bases. Germline CDR1 is KGHSH and CDR2 is LQKENI. CDR3 nucleotide sequence: TGTGCCAGCCGAAAGGACAGAAATCAGCCCCAGCATTTT. Translation: CASRKDRNQPQHF.

V usage is TRBV4-2 and J usage is TRBJ1-2; D possibly corresponds to TRBD1 (5 bases). Trimming took 4 bases from V and 2 from J, leaving 8 bases between them. Germline V gene lookup returns CDR1 LGHNA and CDR2 YNFKEQ. The CDR3 has 13 residues. The CDR3 region has the DNA TGTGCCAGCAGCCCGTCAGGGAACTATGGCTACACCTTC. This encodes CASSPSGNYGYTF.

The CDR3 nucleotides are TGTGCCAGCAGCTTATTCCAGTTCACAGATACGCAGTATTTT. This translates into CASSLFQFTDTQYF. This chain connects TRBV7-9 to TRBJ2-3; no clear D gene. V gave up 2 bases and J gave up 2 bases, with 8 bases separating them. The CDR3 covers 14 residues. The germline CDR1 and CDR2 sequences are SEHNR and FQNEAQ (reference sequence).

V and J are TRBV27 and TRBJ2-7; D is possibly TRBD2 (5 bases). Trimming shortened V by 9 bases and J by 6 bases, and 15 bases separated the two germline ends. The germline V gene encodes CDR1 MNHEY and CDR2 SMNVEV (reference sequence). This CDR3 is 12 amino acids long. The CDR3 DNA sequence: TGTGCCAGTCTTAGCGTTGTTGGCGAGCAGTACTTC. As protein: CASLSVVGEQYF.

The chain is built from TRBV4-1 and TRBJ2-3; 13 bases map to TRBD2. V shed 3 bases and J 8 bases; nucleotides not matched to a gene: 8. The CDR3 spans 16 residues. The germline V gene encodes CDR1 MGHRA and CDR2 YSYEKL. The DNA for the CDR3 is TGCGCCAGCAGCCAGGAACTAGCGGGAGGGCCCCCTACGCAGTATTTT. Translating gives CASSQELAGGPPTQYF.

This chain connects TRBV6-6 to TRBJ1-5; D perhaps matches TRBD1 (5 bases). The CDR3 extends over 15 amino acids. V lost 5 bases, J lost 9 bases, and 20 bases lay in between. The germline V gene encodes CDR1 MNHNY and CDR2 SVGAGI (reference sequence). The CDR3 sequence is CASSARDGGVMPQHF. DNA for the CDR3: TGTGCCAGCAGTGCCAGGGACGGGGGGGTGATGCCCCAGCATTTT.

The chain couples TRBV7-9 to TRBJ2-1; tentative D call: TRBD2 (6 bases). Looked up from germline, CDR1 is SEHNR and CDR2 is FQNEAQ (reference sequence). Trimming shortened V by 5 bases and J by 14 bases, and 13 bases separated the two germline ends. The CDR3 is made up of 11 amino acids. The CDR3 DNA reads TGTGCCAGCAGCATCTCCGGAGGGGAGTTCTTC. Translating gives CASSISGGEFF.

The chain is built from TRBV6-1 and TRBJ1-1; 9 bases align to TRBD1. Germline V CDR1 and CDR2: MNHNS, SASEGT. Trimming cost V 3 bases and J 4 bases; bases outside gene matches: 9. There are 16 residues in the CDR3. CDR3 in amino acids: CASSDSGTGMSTEAFF. CDR3 nucleotide sequence: TGTGCCAGCAGTGATTCCGGGACAGGGATGAGCACTGAAGCTTTCTTT.

CDR3 loop: CASSSPGVAGAEETQYF. The CDR3 bases are TGTGCCAGCAGTTCACCCGGGGTAGCGGGAGCCGAAGAGACCCAGTACTTC. This rearrangement joins TRBV28 to TRBJ2-5; TRBD2 aligns across 9 bases. The J segment lost 3 bases and the V segment lost 4 bases, leaving 12 bases of the junction unmatched. CDR3 length: 17 amino acids. Germline V gives CDR1 MDHEN, CDR2 SYDVKM. The entire variable domain, with the rest obtained from reference TRBV28 and TRBJ2-5, is as follows: DVKVTQSSRYLVKRTGEKVFLECVQDMDHENMFWYRQDPGLGLRLIYFSYDVKMKEKGDIPEGYSVSREKKERFSLILESASTNQTSMYLCASSSPGVAGAEETQYFGPGTRLLVL.

This rearrangement joins TRBV6-6 to TRBJ2-7; D is unresolved. The CDR3 spans 11 residues. V shed 6 bases and J shed 3 bases, with 6 bases lying between them. In germline, CDR1 is MNHNY, CDR2 SVGAGI (reference sequence). The CDR3 nucleotides are TGTGCCAGCAGCTCTTACTACGAGCAGTACTTC. This encodes CASSSYYEQYF.

This chain joins TRBV7-9 and TRBJ1-2; 8 nucleotides agree with TRBD1. CDR1 is SEHNR and CDR2 is FQNEAQ in the germline V gene (reference sequence). The V and J ends lost 2 bases and 6 bases, in that order; junction bases with no gene match: 8. The length of the CDR3 is 15 residues. DNA of the CDR3: TGTGCCAGCAGCTTATGGGACAGGCGAAATCATGGCTACACCTTC. Translating it yields CASSLWDRRNHGYTF.

V is TRBV5-4 and J is TRBJ2-1, with 11 positions matching TRBD2. J gave up 7 bases and V 5 bases, and 8 bases lay outside the gene matches. CDR3 size: 15 residues. Germline V CDR1 and CDR2: SGHNT, YYREEE (reference sequence). The chain's CDR3 is CASRTPGLADNEQFF. DNA of the CDR3: TGTGCCAGCAGGACTCCGGGACTAGCGGATAATGAGCAGTTCTTC.